This T cell receptor beta chain was captured in a study of blood T cell repertoires in COVID-19. Study summary: PBMCs, B-cell-depleted T cells, or T cells provided the cDNA or gDNA that made up the material.

The protocol was immunoSEQ multiplex PCR, while the TCRdb copy is restricted to in-frame clones and leaves out a portion. The repertoire holds a few hundred thousand clones, with just under 90% as singletons. The CDR3 is made up of 16 amino acids. Germline loops: CDR1 MGHRA, CDR2 YSYEKL. With 1 base removed from V and 4 bases from J, the gap between germline ends came to 13 bases. Those enrolled, adults aged 18 to 89 years, came from 25 or so US areas. The sequence was collected from a woman between 50 and 59 years old who had recovered from COVID-19. V gene TRBV4-1 combines with J gene TRBJ2-2; a weak D match, TRBD2 (6 bases). The specimen was PBMCs or T cells enriched from blood (not recorded which). The CDR3 DNA is TGCGCCAGCAGCCAAGCCGGGACTCCGATCACCGGGGAGCTGTTTTTT. This encodes CASSQAGTPITGELFF.